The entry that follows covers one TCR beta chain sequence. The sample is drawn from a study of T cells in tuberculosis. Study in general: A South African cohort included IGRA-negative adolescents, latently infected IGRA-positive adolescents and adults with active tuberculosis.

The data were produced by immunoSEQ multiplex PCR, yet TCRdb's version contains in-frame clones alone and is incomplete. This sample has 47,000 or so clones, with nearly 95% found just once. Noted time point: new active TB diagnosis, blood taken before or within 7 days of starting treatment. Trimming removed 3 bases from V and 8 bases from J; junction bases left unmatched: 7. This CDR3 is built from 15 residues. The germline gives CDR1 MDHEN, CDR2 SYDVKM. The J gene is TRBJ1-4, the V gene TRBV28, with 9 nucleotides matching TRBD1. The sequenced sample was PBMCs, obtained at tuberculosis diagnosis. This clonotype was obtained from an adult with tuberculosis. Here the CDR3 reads CASSLLGTGTEKLFF. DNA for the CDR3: TGTGCCAGCAGTTTGCTCGGGACAGGGACCGAAAAACTGTTTTTT.